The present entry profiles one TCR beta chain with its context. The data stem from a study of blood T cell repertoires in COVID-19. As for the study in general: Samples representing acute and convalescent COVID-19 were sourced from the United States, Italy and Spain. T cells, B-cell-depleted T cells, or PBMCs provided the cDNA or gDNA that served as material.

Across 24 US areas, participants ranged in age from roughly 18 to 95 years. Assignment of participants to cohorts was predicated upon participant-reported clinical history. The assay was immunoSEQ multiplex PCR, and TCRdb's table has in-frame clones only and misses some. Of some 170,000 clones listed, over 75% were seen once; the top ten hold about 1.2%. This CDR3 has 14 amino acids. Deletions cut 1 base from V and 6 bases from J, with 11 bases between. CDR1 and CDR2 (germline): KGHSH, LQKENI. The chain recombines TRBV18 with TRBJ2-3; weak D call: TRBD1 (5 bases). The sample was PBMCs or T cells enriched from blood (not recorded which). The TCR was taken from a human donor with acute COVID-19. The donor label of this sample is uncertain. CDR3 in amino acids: CASSPLQGSDTQYF. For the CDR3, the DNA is TGTGCCAGCTCACCACTCCAGGGATCGGATACGCAGTATTTT.